The 28 T cell receptor beta chains listed next were all sequenced from one sample in a study of T cells after posttransplantation cyclophosphamide. Profiled with immunoSEQ multiplex PCR; TCRdb holds only in-frame clones, not every one. The sample holds about 4,800 clones; about 72% are singletons and the top ten take about a sixth. Treatment was busulfan-fludarabine conditioning, a marrow graft, and cyclophosphamide on days +3 and +4. The sequenced sample was PBMCs, obtained 362 days after allogeneic stem cell transplant with posttransplant cyclophosphamide. These receptors all come from a male patient in his sixties or seventies who received an allogeneic stem cell transplant from an unrelated donor, was CMV-positive, and had acute GVHD only. The graft donor may account for some of the T cells.

This rearrangement joins TRBV19 to TRBJ1-1; TRBD1 agrees at 8 bases. The CDR3 is 16 amino acids. The germline CDR1 and CDR2 sequences are LNHDA and SQIVND (reference sequence). The junction had 12 bases not matched to a gene; V was cut back by 8 bases and J by 1 base. The CDR3: CASQRQGILSNTEAFF. In DNA, the CDR3 is TGTGCCAGTCAACGACAGGGGATATTATCGAACACTGAAGCTTTCTTT.

The J gene is TRBJ1-2, the V gene TRBV29-1, with D perhaps TRBD1 (6 bases). Trimming cost V 4 bases and J 4 bases, with 19 bases left between them. The CDR3 is 15 residues long. From germline, CDR1 is SQVTM and CDR2 ANQGSEA. In DNA, the CDR3 is TGCAGCGTTGTACTGGGGGCCCCACCCGGCTATGGCTACACCTTC. It translates to CSVVLGAPPGYGYTF.

This clone was detected a few times. V usage is TRBV27 and J usage is TRBJ2-7, with 7 bases aligning to TRBD1. Trimming at V came to 5 bases and at J to 3 bases, leaving 10 bases not matched to a gene. CDR3 size: 15 residues. CDR1 and CDR2 from the germline V gene are MNHEY and SMNVEV (reference sequence). This CDR3 reads CASSPGTEAYYEQYF. For the CDR3, the DNA is TGTGCCAGCAGTCCCGGGACAGAAGCGTACTACGAGCAGTACTTC.

The chain is built from TRBV28 and TRBJ1-1, with TRBD1 matching 7 bases. Germline V lookup: CDR1 MDHEN, CDR2 SYDVKM. V shed 6 bases, J shed 10 bases, and the junction held 11 bases outside the gene matches. This CDR3 has 13 residues. The CDR3 DNA reads TGTGCCAGCAGGGCGCATGAGGCAGGGGGAGCTTTCTTT. Amino acids: CASRAHEAGGAFF.

The chain uses TRBV15 and TRBJ2-1; 10 nucleotides match TRBD2. The CDR3 has 14 amino acids. Trimming cost V 6 bases and J 4 bases; bases outside gene matches: 3. Germline V CDR1 and CDR2: LNHNV, YYDKDF (reference sequence). The CDR3 sequence is CATRLAGPYNEQFF. CDR3 DNA: TGTGCCACCAGACTAGCGGGGCCTTACAATGAGCAGTTCTTC.

J is TRBJ2-3 and V is TRBV5-4, with D unclear. Germline CDR1 is SGHNT and CDR2 is YYREEE (reference sequence). The CDR3 runs to 12 residues. V lost 4 bases to trimming and J lost 2 bases, with 5 bases between them. This CDR3 reads CASSDNTDTQYF. CDR3 nucleotide sequence: TGTGCCAGCAGCGACAACACAGATACGCAGTATTTT.

CDR3: CASSQDASDAYNEQFF. CDR3 DNA sequence: TGTGCCAGCAGCCAAGATGCTAGCGATGCCTACAATGAGCAGTTCTTC. This rearrangement joins TRBV14 to TRBJ2-1; a possible D gene is TRBD2 (6 bases). This CDR3 comprises 16 residues. Trimming removed 0 bases from V and 2 bases from J, with 11 bases in between. CDR1 SGHDN and CDR2 FVKESK come from the germline V gene.

The V gene is TRBV19, the J gene TRBJ1-6; unclear D gene. Per germline, CDR1 LNHDA and CDR2 SQIVND (reference sequence). V was cut by 9 bases and J by 2 bases, with 11 bases left in between. The CDR3 is made up of 14 amino acids. The CDR3 protein is CASNGGTYNSPLHF. CDR3 sequence (DNA): TGTGCCAGCAACGGCGGGACCTATAATTCACCCCTCCACTTT.

The CDR3 bases are TGTGCCAGCAGCCGCGGAGACAACTATGGCTACACCTTC. Protein sequence: CASSRGDNYGYTF. This chain uses TRBV7-6 with TRBJ1-2; D remains ambiguous. The V end lost 5 bases, the J end lost 2 bases, and 9 bases lay between the germline ends. CDR3 length equals 13 residues. Germline values: CDR1 SGHVS, CDR2 FNYEAQ.

This chain joins TRBV27 and TRBJ2-7; TRBD1 matches 8 bases. The CDR3 runs 14 residues. Germline CDR1 is MNHEY and CDR2 is SMNVEV (reference sequence). The V segment lost 3 bases and the J segment 0 bases; nucleotides outside the gene matches: 1. Written as DNA, the CDR3 is TGTGCCAGCAGTTTGGGACAGGCCTCCTACGAGCAGTACTTC. Protein: CASSLGQASYEQYF.

The chain uses TRBV7-9 and TRBJ2-5; D might be TRBD2 (6 bases). Germline assignment: CDR1 SEHNR and CDR2 FQNEAQ (reference sequence). The CDR3 has 14 amino acids. The V end was cut by 5 bases, the J end by 8 bases, with 18 bases between. The DNA of the CDR3 is TGTGCCAGCAGCGACCAGGAGGGGACCTCCACCCAGTACTTC. As protein: CASSDQEGTSTQYF.

The DNA for the CDR3 is TGTGCCAGCAGCTTGAGCGTCGGGTTTAACTATGGCTACACCTTC. Amino acids: CASSLSVGFNYGYTF. V is TRBV5-4 and J is TRBJ1-2, with D hard to call. In germline, CDR1 is SGHNT, CDR2 YYREEE (reference sequence). V was clipped by 1 base and J by 1 base, with 11 bases between them. This CDR3 region has 15 residues.

The chain joins TRBV9 to TRBJ2-1, with 8 bases matching TRBD2. The junction had 6 bases not matched to a gene; V was cut back by 1 base and J by 6 bases. This CDR3 is built from 15 residues. Germline V gene data show CDR1 as SGDLS and CDR2 as YYNGEE. The CDR3 sequence is CASSVLAGPSNEQFF. As DNA, the CDR3 is TGTGCCAGCAGCGTACTAGCGGGCCCATCCAATGAGCAGTTCTTC.

In this sample, this clone turned up a few times. The V gene is TRBV2, the J gene TRBJ1-3; D is possibly TRBD1 (5 bases). From germline, CDR1 is SNHLY and CDR2 FYNNEI. Trimming took 7 bases from V and 0 from J, leaving 7 bases between them. CDR3 size: 13 residues. The CDR3 region is CASTGNSGNTIYF. The CDR3 DNA is TGTGCCAGCACAGGGAACTCTGGAAACACCATATATTTT.

This rearrangement joins TRBV29-1 to TRBJ2-1, with 8 bases that match TRBD2. The CDR3 contains 17 residues. V shed 7 bases, J shed 4 bases, and the junction held 18 bases outside the gene matches. The germline gives CDR1 SQVTM, CDR2 ANQGSEA. The DNA for the CDR3 is TGCAGCGCCCGAACGACGGTACGAGCGGGAGAGTACAATGAGCAGTTCTTC. This translates into CSARTTVRAGEYNEQFF.

The gene calls are TRBV10-3 and TRBJ2-2; D is possibly TRBD2 (7 bases). The germline gives CDR1 ENHRY, CDR2 SYGVKD. V lost 10 bases, J lost 4 bases, and 19 bases lay in between. This CDR3 spans 15 amino acids. CDR3 bases: TGTGCCAGCGAAGGGGGGGGGTCGGCCACCGGGGAGCTGTTTTTT. Translated: CASEGGGSATGELFF.

This clone is medium-sized by share. The chain joins TRBV7-9 to TRBJ2-1; weak D call: TRBD1 (6 bases). The V gene's germline CDR1 is SEHNR and CDR2 FQNEAQ (reference sequence). V was pared by 1 base and J by 5 bases, with 12 bases between. This CDR3 comprises 15 residues. The CDR3 sequence: CASSLEQGRDNEQFF. CDR3 nucleotides: TGTGCCAGCAGCTTAGAACAGGGAAGGGACAATGAGCAGTTCTTC.

The V call is TRBV7-2, the J call TRBJ1-1, with TRBD1 matching over 7 bases. CDR1 and CDR2 (germline): SGHTA, FQGNSA. V lost 1 base to trimming and J lost 4 bases; unmatched junction nucleotides: 6. This CDR3 region has 15 residues. In DNA form, the CDR3 reads TGTGCCAGCAGCTTAGGGACAGGCTCGGGCACTGAAGCTTTCTTT. Its protein product is CASSLGTGSGTEAFF. The variable domain in full, with the rest retrieved from reference TRBV7-2 and TRBJ1-1, is GAGVSQSPSNKVTEKGKDVELRCDPISGHTALYWYRQSLGQGLEFLIYFQGNSAPDKSGLPSDRFSAERTGGSVSTLTIQRTQQEDSAVYLCASSLGTGSGTEAFFGQGTRLTVV.

The chain uses TRBV5-1 and TRBJ1-1, with 10 nucleotides matching TRBD1. The germline V gene encodes CDR1 SGHRS and CDR2 YFSETQ. The CDR3 is 15 amino acids. V was clipped by 2 bases and J by 2 bases; unmatched bases: 3. The CDR3 DNA reads TGCGCCAGCAGCTTCCGGGACAGGGGTAACACTGAAGCTTTCTTT. This codes for CASSFRDRGNTEAFF.

The genes are TRBV5-1 and TRBJ2-1; perhaps TRBD1 as D (5 bases). Germline-derived CDR1 and CDR2 are SGHRS and YFSETQ. This CDR3 contains 14 residues. With 2 bases removed from V and 6 bases from J, the gap between germline ends came to 12 bases. CDR3 DNA: TGCGCCAGCAGCTTAGTACAGGAGCTCAATGAGCAGTTCTTC. Its protein is CASSLVQELNEQFF.

This sequence joins TRBV7-9 and TRBJ1-3, with D possibly matching TRBD1 (6 bases). CDR1 SEHNR and CDR2 FQNEAQ come from the germline V gene (reference sequence). The CDR3 has 13 residues. Trimming took off 5 bases at V and 7 bases at J, with 12 bases between the two ends. This CDR3 is CASSAQGVNTIYF. The CDR3 nucleotides are TGTGCCAGCAGCGCACAGGGCGTCAACACCATATATTTT.

The rearrangement uses TRBV4-1 and TRBJ1-5; the match to TRBD1 covers 10 bases. This CDR3 region has 18 residues. Germline lookup yields CDR1 MGHRA and CDR2 YSYEKL. V lost 4 bases, J lost 1 base, and 10 bases stayed unmatched. The CDR3 nucleotides read TGCGCCAGCAGCCCCCAAGCGGGGACAGGGGTAAGCAATCAGCCCCAGCATTTT. Its protein product is CASSPQAGTGVSNQPQHF.

This clone was observed a handful of times. CDR3 nucleotides: TGTGCCAGCAGGCAAGGACTCCCGGCCGGCGAGCAGTACTTC. Protein: CASRQGLPAGEQYF. V is TRBV6-6 and J is TRBJ2-7; D might be TRBD2 (5 bases). With 6 bases removed from V and 6 bases from J, the gap between germline ends came to 18 bases. Germline CDR1 is MNHNY and CDR2 is SVGAGI (reference sequence). This CDR3 is 14 amino acids long.

In nucleotides, the CDR3 is TGTGCCAGCAGCCTCCAGACTAGCGGGGGAACCTACGAGCAGTACTTC. Protein product: CASSLQTSGGTYEQYF. V gene TRBV11-2 combines with J gene TRBJ2-7, with 12 nucleotides matching TRBD2. Trimming at V came to 5 bases and at J to 2 bases, leaving 7 bases not matched to a gene. This CDR3 contains 16 residues. Germline values: CDR1 SGHAT, CDR2 FQNNGV.

The gene calls are TRBV30 and TRBJ1-5; perhaps TRBD1 as D (5 bases). The CDR3 covers 17 residues. Germline V gives CDR1 GTSNPN, CDR2 SVGIG (reference sequence). Trimming pared 4 bases from V and 0 bases from J, leaving 19 bases between. CDR3 sequence (DNA): TGTGCCTGGATTATTTTAACCGGGGGGGATAGCAATCAGCCCCAGCATTTT. This gives the protein CAWIILTGGDSNQPQHF.

The chain joins TRBV11-3 to TRBJ2-1; 7 positions agree with TRBD2. This CDR3 contains 17 residues. J gave up 5 bases and V 2 bases, and 12 bases lay outside the gene matches. Germline V lookup: CDR1 SGHNT, CDR2 YENEEA. The CDR3 protein is CASSLFGLSSGNNEQFF. In DNA, the CDR3 is TGTGCCAGCAGCTTATTTGGGCTGTCTAGCGGCAACAATGAGCAGTTCTTC.

V gene TRBV19 combines with J gene TRBJ1-5; 9 bases are shared with TRBD1. The V gene's germline CDR1 is LNHDA and CDR2 SQIVND (reference sequence). This CDR3 comprises 16 residues. Unmatched junction bases numbered 15, after V lost 9 bases and J lost 6 bases. CDR3 coding DNA: TGTGCCAGCAGGGACCGGGGGGACAGGGCGGTTCAGCCCCAGCATTTT. It codes for CASRDRGDRAVQPQHF.

The V gene is TRBV5-1, the J gene TRBJ1-1; TRBD1 aligns across 8 bases. Germline CDR1 and CDR2: SGHRS and YFSETQ. The V and J ends lost 0 bases and 3 bases, in that order; junction bases with no gene match: 7. This CDR3 is 16 amino acids long. This CDR3 reads CASSLADLTGDTEAFF. CDR3 coding DNA: TGCGCCAGCAGCTTGGCTGACCTGACAGGGGACACTGAAGCTTTCTTT.